This T cell receptor (beta chain) originates from a study of siplizumab effects on memory and regulatory T cells (dated by TCRdb to 2018 to 2020). Concerning the study at large: The study looked at the effect of siplizumab, an anti-CD2 antibody, on alloreactive T-cell subsets in allogeneic mixed lymphocyte reactions made from human PBMCs.

TCRbeta CDR3 sequencing was performed on sorted unstimulated T cells and on proliferating T cells recovered from mixed lymphocyte reactions. Fresh whole blood from roughly 10 HLA-typed healthy donors was used to isolate PBMCs. Unstimulated CD4+ regulatory T cells were FACS-sorted to map the origin of alloreactive clones. CDR1 SGHAT and CDR2 FQNNGV were looked up in the germline V gene. V is reduced by 8 bases and J by 3 bases, leaving a spacing of 17 bases between them. Including the terminal cysteine and phenylalanine, the CDR3 comprises 14 residues. Only the CDR3 region is kept as DNA, spanning 42 bases read in frame from base 1. Overall study results and their limits: No functional confirmation was obtained for the suppressive function of proliferating Tregs from siplizumab cultures. The cumulative frequency of alloreactive sequences traceable to unstimulated CD4+ memory T cells was significantly reduced by siplizumab. Unstimulated naive T cells appeared to be more diverse than memory T cells, and naive cells seemed to make a substantial contribution to the alloresponse. Sequences below about 10^-5 frequency were poorly captured, so only a minor fraction of alloreactive clones could be mapped to unstimulated subsets. In reactions with siplizumab, an average of approximately 69% of mappable alloreactive CD4+ clones were Treg-derived, compared with about 27% in control reactions. Roughly 75-97% of proliferating CD4+ or CD8+ clones could not be assigned a naive or memory phenotype.

As for this clone: Its antigen remains unidentified. Base qualities were left out, and no much larger clone turns up one base away.

The library was built by means of the immunoSEQ multiplex PCR assay. Roughly 10^5 TCR templates per sample were assayed on the deep sequencing platform. Genomic DNA extracted from sorted T cells was used for TCRbeta CDR3 sequencing. Concerning the study's data processing: The R programming language was used for clonal analysis of TCRbeta CDR3 data. Alloreactive CD4+ and CD8+ clones were identified by comparing unstimulated samples to CFSE-low samples taken after the reaction. Regulatory or non-regulatory origin of alloreactive CD4+ clones was assigned by matching sequences to the sorted unstimulated Treg and non-Treg repertoires. The clones in this table, taken by TCRdb from immuneACCESS, are in-frame only. Not every clone is retained; where verified, under half of the shortfall comes from an unresolved V gene, and the cause of the rest is unknown. The V and J calls and clone size were taken over from that table, and D and trimming were inferred from the DNA. Recorded for this sample are 90,000 to 110,000 clones; about 91% of them occurred a single time. The ten largest account for 0.6% to 0.8% of the sample.

Sequenced input: Tregs sorted from blood. This TCR was sampled from a human donor in good health. Recombination joined TRBV11-2 with TRBJ2-7; matching of 7 bases hints at TRBD1 as the D gene. CDR3 region: CASRPEGAVYEQYF. Here is the DNA: TGTGCCAGCCGGCCGGAGGGGGCGGTCTACGAGCAGTACTTC.